A single sample is the source of the 7 T cell receptor beta chains below, sequenced in a study of regulatory T cells in long-lasting Graves disease. With iRepertoire HTBI primers and Arm-PCR of CDR3 regions, TCR beta libraries were built. Via MiXCR, TCRdb re-called the multiplex PCR reads, giving one row per CDR3 protein. The table lists approximately 470,000 distinct CDR3 sequences, around 21% of them singletons, with 7.8% in the top ten. Time point denoted: persistent/refractory GD, antithyroid drugs over 5 years with positive TRAb. PBMC-derived RNA was used for the TCR library. The input for sequencing was peripheral blood mononuclear cells (PBMCs), taken when the disease was refractory, from a patient treated with antithyroid drugs. The source of these receptors is a female donor with Graves disease.

CDR3 coding DNA: TGTGCCAGCAGTACAGGGGGATATAGCAATCAGCCCCAGCATTTT. This gives the protein CASSTGGYSNQPQHF. V and J are TRBV28 and TRBJ1-5, with 8 bases matching TRBD1. This CDR3 is built from 15 residues. The V gene end was trimmed by 5 bases and the J gene end by 0 bases; junction bases not matched to a gene: 3. Germline V CDR1 and CDR2: MDHEN, SYDVKM.

V and J are TRBV30 and TRBJ2-2; 7 nucleotides line up with TRBD2. After removal of 0 bases from V and 6 bases from J, the junction contained 7 bases not matched to a gene. The germline V gene encodes CDR1 GTSNPN and CDR2 SVGIG (reference sequence). The CDR3 runs to 15 residues. CDR3 protein: CAWSVLAGEAGELFF. DNA for the CDR3: TGTGCCTGGAGTGTACTGGCGGGAGAAGCCGGGGAGCTGTTTTTT.

This chain connects TRBV6-5 to TRBJ2-7; TRBD1 is a possible D gene (6 bases). Trimming left V 1 base short and J 3 bases short, with 13 bases between. The CDR3 spans 15 residues. Germline V gives CDR1 MNHEY, CDR2 SVGAGI. DNA for the CDR3: TGTGCCAGCAGTTACTACCTGGGGGCCAGCTACGAGCAGTACTTC. Residues: CASSYYLGASYEQYF.

The chain links TRBV28 to TRBJ2-3; D may be TRBD2 (6 bases). There are 16 residues in the CDR3. V lost 2 bases to trimming and J lost 1 base, with 13 bases between them. Germline CDR1 reads MDHEN; CDR2 reads SYDVKM. CDR3 region: CASSLPGLVGTDTQYF. As DNA, the CDR3 is TGTGCCAGCAGTTTACCGGGACTGGTAGGCACAGATACGCAGTATTTT.

The table lists this clonotype with many counts. The chain uses TRBV28 and TRBJ2-7; 9 bases match TRBD1. The CDR3 runs to 13 residues. After removal of 7 bases from V and 3 bases from J, the junction contained 4 bases not matched to a gene. Germline CDR1 MDHEN, CDR2 SYDVKM. The CDR3 here is CASNGDRVYEQYF. In DNA form, the CDR3 reads TGTGCCAGCAACGGGGACAGGGTCTACGAGCAGTACTTC.

The CDR3, as DNA: TGTGCCAGCAGTTTATTAGGGGCGGCTTCTGGCTACACCTTC. Protein sequence: CASSLLGAASGYTF. The chain is built from TRBV28 and TRBJ1-2; D might be TRBD1 (5 bases). V gave up 1 base and J gave up 7 bases, with 13 bases separating them. Germline CDR1 MDHEN, CDR2 SYDVKM. The CDR3 is 14 amino acids.

The chain links TRBV5-1 to TRBJ2-2; 13 nucleotides align to TRBD2. V was pared by 0 bases and J by 5 bases, with 4 bases of the junction left unmatched. This CDR3 comprises 17 residues. The germline gives CDR1 SGHRS, CDR2 YFSETQ. The CDR3 DNA is TGCGCCAGCAGCTTGGCTGGGGGACTAGCGGGAACCGGGGAGCTGTTTTTT. Amino acids: CASSLAGGLAGTGELFF.